One sample yielded the 18 T cell receptor beta chains listed below, sequenced in a study of T cells expressing NK-cell markers. Reanalyzing the 5' RACE reads, TCRdb keeps one entry per CDR3 protein, without DNA. This specimen shows 150,000 to 200,000 distinct CDR3 sequences; the ten leading clones hold 20% to 25%. Sequencing input: blood T cells: a sorted CD56 or NKG2C T cell subset, CD4+ or CD8+ T cells, or bulk PBMC T cells (not recorded which). These TCRs come from a man aged 18-70 years in good health.

The CDR3 loop is CASSYKFGEMNTEAFF. The chain employs TRBV6-2 or TRBV6-3 and TRBJ1-1. The CDR3 spans 16 residues. Germline V lookup: CDR1 MNHEY, CDR2 SVGEGT.

The chain couples TRBV27 to TRBJ2-2; the TCRdb call, TRBD1, lacks DNA for checking. CDR3 length: 17 amino acids. Germline V gene sequence: CDR1 MNHEY, CDR2 SMNVEV (reference sequence). This chain's CDR3 is CASSSTGFGGGGGELFF.

V gene TRBV5-5 combines with J gene TRBJ2-2. There are 15 residues in the CDR3. Germline CDR1 reads SGHKS; CDR2 reads YYEKEE (reference sequence). This chain's CDR3 is CASSLLDTYTGELFF.

The V and J genes are TRBV3-1 and TRBJ2-5; TCRdb reports TRBD1, a call that lacks DNA to check it against. The CDR3 length is 14 residues. CDR1 and CDR2 (germline): LGHDT, YNNKEL (reference sequence). The CDR3 here is CASQGTGEIETQYF.

This chain connects TRBV29-1 to TRBJ2-7; TCRdb calls TRBD1, which cannot be checked without DNA. CDR1 and CDR2 from the germline V gene are SQVTM and ANQGSEA. The CDR3 has 11 residues. Here the CDR3 reads CSVRRTDEQYF.

The rearrangement uses TRBV6-7 and TRBJ1-1; the D gene TCRdb calls, TRBD1, cannot be checked with no DNA. TRBV6-7 is known as an ORF, though its function is uncertain. This CDR3 is built from 15 residues. The CDR3 is CASSYSGTGDTEAFF.

This CDR3 is CASSPWTHPEQYF. The J gene is TRBJ2-7, the V gene TRBV7-2. In germline, CDR1 is SGHTA, CDR2 FQGNSA. The CDR3 has 13 amino acids.

V is TRBV19 and J is TRBJ1-4; the TRBD1 assignment by TCRdb is unverifiable without DNA. In germline, CDR1 is LNHDA, CDR2 SQIVND (reference sequence). The CDR3 has 16 residues. This CDR3 reads CASSLGRGATNEKLFF.

The chain carries TRBV28 and TRBJ2-7; lacking DNA, the TRBD1 call made by TCRdb goes unchecked. The CDR3 loop spans 14 amino acids. Germline assignment: CDR1 MDHEN and CDR2 SYDVKM. The CDR3 loop reads CASRPPLRTYEQYF. Filled out from reference TRBV28 and TRBJ2-7, the complete variable domain reads DVKVTQSSRYLVKRTGEKVFLECVQDMDHENMFWYRQDPGLGLRLIYFSYDVKMKEKGDIPEGYSVSREKKERFSLILESASTNQTSMYLCASRPPLRTYEQYFGPGTRLTVT.

The rearrangement uses TRBV28 and TRBJ2-7; the TCRdb call, TRBD1, lacks DNA for checking. Germline CDR1 reads MDHEN; CDR2 reads SYDVKM. This CDR3 contains 12 residues. CDR3 in amino acids: CAAGEFSYEQYF. The complete variable domain, with remaining parts taken from reference TRBV28 and TRBJ2-7, reads DVKVTQSSRYLVKRTGEKVFLECVQDMDHENMFWYRQDPGLGLRLIYFSYDVKMKEKGDIPEGYSVSREKKERFSLILESASTNQTSMYLCAAGEFSYEQYFGPGTRLTVT.

V gene TRBV9 combines with J gene TRBJ1-6. CDR3 length: 13 residues. Germline values: CDR1 SGDLS, CDR2 YYNGEE. CDR3: CASSQFGVSPLHF.

The chain has TRBV29-1 and TRBJ2-5. CDR1 SQVTM and CDR2 ANQGSEA come from the germline V gene. CDR3 length: 12 amino acids. The CDR3 is CSVVPDQETQYF. Drawing the rest from reference TRBV29-1 and TRBJ2-5, the complete variable domain is SAVISQKPSRDICQRGTSLTIQCQVDSQVTMMFWYRQQPGQSLTLIATANQGSEATYESGFVIDKFPISRPNLTFSTLTVSNMSPEDSSIYLCSVVPDQETQYFGPGTRLLVL.

The rearrangement joins TRBV6-5 to TRBJ2-4; TCRdb names TRBD1, which stays unverified in the absence of DNA. This CDR3 contains 16 residues. The germline V gene has CDR1 MNHEY and CDR2 SVGAGI. This CDR3 is CASSSQGAVAKNIQYF.

This chain links TRBV11-3 with TRBJ1-5. The CDR3 runs 15 residues. Germline CDR1 and CDR2: SGHNT and YENEEA. CDR3 protein: CASRVRPKGNQPQHF.

The J gene is TRBJ2-5, the V gene TRBV5-1; the TCRdb call, TRBD1, lacks DNA for checking. Looked up from germline, CDR1 is SGHRS and CDR2 is YFSETQ. There are 14 residues in the CDR3. The CDR3 sequence: CASSLLQGQETQYF.

The chain combines TRBV21-1 with TRBJ2-3; TCRdb names TRBD2, which stays unverified in the absence of DNA. TRBV21-1 represents a pseudogene. CDR3 length: 16 amino acids. The CDR3 loop reads CAFLPVRKFITDTQYF.

The chain links TRBV7-6 to TRBJ2-5; TCRdb's D call of TRBD2 is untestable without DNA. The CDR3 runs 11 residues. The germline CDR1 and CDR2 sequences are SGHVS and FNYEAQ. CDR3 sequence reads: CASSPGGAQYF.

The V and J genes are TRBV29-1 and TRBJ2-3; TCRdb proposes TRBD1, but this gene call is untestable without DNA. Germline V lookup: CDR1 SQVTM, CDR2 ANQGSEA. The CDR3 runs 15 residues. CDR3 loop: CSVHKTVYSTDTQYF.